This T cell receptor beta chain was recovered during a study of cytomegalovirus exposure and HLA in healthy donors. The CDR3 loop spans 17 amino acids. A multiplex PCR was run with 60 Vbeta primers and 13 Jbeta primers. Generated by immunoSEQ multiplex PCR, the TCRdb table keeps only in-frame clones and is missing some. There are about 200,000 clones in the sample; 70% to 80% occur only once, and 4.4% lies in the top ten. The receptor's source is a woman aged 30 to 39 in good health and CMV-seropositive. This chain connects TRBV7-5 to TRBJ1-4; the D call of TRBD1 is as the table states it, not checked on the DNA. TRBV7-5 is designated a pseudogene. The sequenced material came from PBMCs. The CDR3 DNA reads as TGTGCCAGAAGCTTAGAGAACAGGGATGGGAGTGGAGAAAAACTGTTTTTT. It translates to CARSLENRDGSGEKLFF.